The clone carrying this T cell receptor beta chain was found many times. The antigen is not known. The CDR3 runs to 15 residues. Trimming stripped 6 bases from V and 0 bases from J, with 17 bases between. Germline CDR1 and CDR2: DFQATT and SNEGSKA (reference sequence). The data originate from a study of identical twins. Healthy Caucasians alone served as donors. General study points: Excess sharing between twins was weaker in beta out-of-frame sequences. Out-of-frame alpha sequences that twins shared showed excess low generation probability.

Carrying unique molecular identifiers, the cDNA also gained a universal primer site through template switching. Each CDR3 protein is one row after TCRdb ran MiXCR on the 5' RACE reads. The sample contains some 240,000 distinct CDR3 sequences, roughly a tenth of which appear only once. Specimen: memory T cells sorted from blood. The clonotype was recovered from a man aged 50 or older in good health. The genes are TRBV20-1 and TRBJ1-1; possibly TRBD1 for D (6 bases). CDR3 loop: CSAAPRAGVNTEAFF. The CDR3 coding sequence is TGCAGTGCCGCCCCGCGGGCAGGGGTGAACACTGAAGCTTTCTTT.